This TCR beta chain was sequenced for a study of T-cell reconstitution after alpha-beta-depleted transplantation in children. Study observations and caveats: Expanded graft clones, several hundred of them, were reportedly the source of alpha-beta T cells about two months after transplant. The high TCRbeta diversity at day 60 in some patients came from surviving recipient T cells and thymic progenitors.

A TCRbeta library incorporating unique molecular identifiers was prepared. TCRdb reanalysed the PCR reads using MiXCR and keeps one entry per CDR3 protein. Here the sample spans roughly 50,000 distinct CDR3 sequences, about 40% being singletons. CDR1 SGDLS and CDR2 YYNGEE come from the germline V gene. The length of the CDR3 is 15 residues. Between the trimmed V and J ends, which lost 0 bases and 3 bases, there was a span of 13 bases. This clonotype was observed a few times. The antigen remains unidentified. This TCR derives from a male patient aged 10-17 years who had a stem cell transplant for acute lymphoblastic leukemia, so the T cells may come from the graft donor. This sequence joins TRBV9 and TRBJ2-7; weak D call: TRBD2 (7 bases). The sample consisted of PBMCs, mostly from graft donor cells, taken 360 days after TCRalphabeta/CD19-depleted stem cell transplant. The CDR3 DNA follows: TGTGCCAGCAGCGTAGCTGGGGGGGACATCTACGAGCAGTACTTC. It codes for CASSVAGGDIYEQYF.